Listed here are 10 T cell receptor beta chains from one sample, sequenced in a study of T cells after yellow fever vaccination. Each CDR3 protein gets one entry after TCRdb re-called the 5' RACE reads with MiXCR. The sample records about 580,000 distinct CDR3 sequences, roughly a sixth being singletons. Sequencing used PBMCs, obtained 5 days after the first yellow fever vaccination. The origin of the receptors is a man younger than 35 who received the YFV17D yellow fever vaccine.

This clonotype was found a few times. The J gene is TRBJ1-2, the V gene TRBV20-1, with D perhaps TRBD1 (5 bases). Trimming cost V 6 bases and J 8 bases, with 10 bases left between them. The CDR3 is 10 residues long. Germline CDR1 reads DFQATT; CDR2 reads SNEGSKA (reference sequence). Here the CDR3 DNA reads TGCAGTGCCGCGGGGCAAGGCTACACCTTC. It codes for CSAAGQGYTF.

The rearrangement uses TRBV7-2 and TRBJ2-5; possibly TRBD2 for D (5 bases). This CDR3 has 15 residues. V was shortened by 6 bases and J by 4 bases, with 18 bases between the two germline ends. Germline lookup yields CDR1 SGHTA and CDR2 FQGNSA. In nucleotides, the CDR3 is TGTGCCAGCAGTTTTTCCGGGATTCGAGGAGAGACCCAGTACTTC. Protein sequence: CASSFSGIRGETQYF.

A note on this clonotype: The junction does not match germline at one end; this may be a read error. The J gene is TRBJ2-5, the V gene TRBV6-4; TRBD1 might be the D (6 bases). The germline V gene encodes CDR1 MRHNA and CDR2 SNTAGT. The CDR3 length is 18 residues. Written as DNA, the CDR3 is TGTGCCTGCAGTTCCAATCCGGGACACCTAGAGTACCAAGAGACCCAGTACTTC. Translating it yields CACSSNPGHLEYQETQYF.

The rearrangement links TRBV20-1 to TRBJ1-6; no clear D. From germline, CDR1 is DFQATT and CDR2 SNEGSKA (reference sequence). V lost 2 bases and J 14 bases, leaving 7 bases between the germline ends. The CDR3 loop spans 10 amino acids. This chain's CDR3 is CSARSETLHF. CDR3 sequence (DNA): TGCAGTGCTAGATCGGAAACCCTCCACTTT.

V and J are TRBV21-1 and TRBJ1-5; TRBD1 is the table's D call and was not checked against the DNA. TRBV21-1 is a pseudogene locus. The CDR3 length is 13 residues. CDR3: CASSNRGSQPQHF. DNA for the CDR3: TGTGCCAGCAGCAACAGGGGGTCTCAGCCCCAGCATTTT.

This clonotype appeared many times. The chain carries TRBV4-2 and TRBJ1-5, with TRBD1 identical over 8 bases. CDR1 and CDR2 from the germline V gene are LGHNA and YNFKEQ. There are 16 residues in the CDR3. Trimming cost V 1 base and J 2 bases; bases outside gene matches: 4. CDR3 amino acids: CASSQGAQGGNQPQHF. Here the CDR3 DNA reads TGTGCCAGCAGCCAAGGGGCACAGGGGGGCAATCAGCCCCAGCATTTT.

This clonotype was counted many times. This chain uses TRBV5-1 with TRBJ2-5; 7 bases align to TRBD1. From germline, CDR1 is SGHRS and CDR2 YFSETQ. CDR3 size: 13 residues. Trimming cost V 1 base and J 5 bases; bases outside gene matches: 2. The CDR3, as DNA: TGCGCCAGCAGCTTGACAGGGGTCGAGACCCAGTACTTC. This encodes CASSLTGVETQYF. The full variable domain, in which reference TRBV5-1 and TRBJ2-5 provide the parts outside the CDR3, is KAGVTQTPRYLIKTRGQQVTLSCSPISGHRSVSWYQQTPGQGLQFLFEYFSETQRNKGNFPGRFSGRQFSNSRSEMNVSTLELGDSALYLCASSLTGVETQYFGPGTRLLVL.

The chain uses TRBV7-9 and TRBJ1-2; no firm D call. The CDR3 loop spans 13 amino acids. V lost 3 bases and J lost 7, with 12 bases in between. Germline V lookup: CDR1 SEHNR, CDR2 FQNEAQ (reference sequence). The DNA for the CDR3 is TGTGCCAGCAGCTTGTGGGTGTGGTTTGGCTACACCTTC. Its translation: CASSLWVWFGYTF.

This clonotype was observed a handful of times. The chain employs TRBV12-3 or TRBV12-4 and TRBJ2-3; D ambiguous. The CDR3 sequence is 11 residues long. The germline V and J ends were trimmed by 2 bases and 7 bases, with 4 bases remaining between them. This CDR3 is CASSLSNTQYF. In DNA form, the CDR3 reads TGTGCCAGCAGTTTATCTAATACGCAGTATTTT.

This clonotype was counted only a few times. The rearrangement links TRBV28 to TRBJ2-7; D gene unclear. Germline V gene sequence: CDR1 MDHEN, CDR2 SYDVKM. Trimming removed 3 bases from V and 7 bases from J, with 13 bases in between. The CDR3 has 13 amino acids. CDR3 sequence (DNA): TGTGCCAGCAGTTTGAGGACGTCCCGGGAGCAGTACGTC. As protein: CASSLRTSREQYV.